Sequencing of this T cell receptor (beta chain) was carried out in a study of sequential checkpoint blockade in melanoma. Germline-derived CDR1 and CDR2 are SGHDN and FVKESK. The CDR3 has 18 amino acids. J was trimmed by 4 bases and V by 1 base; bases with no gene match: 12. The data were produced by immunoSEQ multiplex PCR, yet TCRdb's version contains in-frame clones alone and is incomplete. The table has about 5,000 clones, approximately 29% seen once. The treatment is: randomized to nivolumab then ipilimumab (arm A) or the reverse (arm B). The source is a human donor with melanoma. The input for sequencing was tumor tissue (inferred from file names), taken from a patient given nivolumab and ipilimumab in sequence. V gene TRBV14 combines with J gene TRBJ2-2, with 7 bases matching TRBD1. The CDR3 loop reads CASSQVQGGRSGTGELFF. The CDR3 coding sequence is TGTGCCAGCAGCCAAGTGCAAGGGGGCCGCTCGGGCACCGGGGAGCTGTTTTTT.